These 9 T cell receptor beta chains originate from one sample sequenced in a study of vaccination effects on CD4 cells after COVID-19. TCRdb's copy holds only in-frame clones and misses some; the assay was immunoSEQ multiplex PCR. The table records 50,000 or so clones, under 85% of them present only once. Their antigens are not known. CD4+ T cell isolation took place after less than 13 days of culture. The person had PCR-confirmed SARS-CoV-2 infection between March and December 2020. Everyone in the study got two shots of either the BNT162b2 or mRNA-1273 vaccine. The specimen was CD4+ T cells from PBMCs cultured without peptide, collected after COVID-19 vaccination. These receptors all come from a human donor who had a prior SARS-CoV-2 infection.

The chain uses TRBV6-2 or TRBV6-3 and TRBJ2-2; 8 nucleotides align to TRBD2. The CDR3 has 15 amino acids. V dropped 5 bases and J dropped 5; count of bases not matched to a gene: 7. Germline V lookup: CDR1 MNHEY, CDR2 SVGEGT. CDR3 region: CASSGAGAGTGELFF. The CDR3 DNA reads TGTGCCAGCAGTGGAGCGGGAGCAGGGACCGGGGAGCTGTTTTTT.

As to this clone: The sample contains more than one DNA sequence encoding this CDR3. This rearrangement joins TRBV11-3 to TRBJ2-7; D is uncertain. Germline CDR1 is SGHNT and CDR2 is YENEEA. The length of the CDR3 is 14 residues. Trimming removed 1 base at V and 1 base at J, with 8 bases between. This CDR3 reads CASSLGLSSYEQYF. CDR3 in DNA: TGTGCCAGCAGCTTAGGTTTGAGTTCCTACGAGCAGTACTTC.

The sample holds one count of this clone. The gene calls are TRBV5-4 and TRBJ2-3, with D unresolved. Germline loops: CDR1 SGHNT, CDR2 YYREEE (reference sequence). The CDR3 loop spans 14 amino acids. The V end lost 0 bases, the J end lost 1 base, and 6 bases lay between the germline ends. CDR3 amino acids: CASSLGEGTDTQYF. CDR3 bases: TGTGCCAGCAGCTTGGGCGAGGGCACAGATACGCAGTATTTT.

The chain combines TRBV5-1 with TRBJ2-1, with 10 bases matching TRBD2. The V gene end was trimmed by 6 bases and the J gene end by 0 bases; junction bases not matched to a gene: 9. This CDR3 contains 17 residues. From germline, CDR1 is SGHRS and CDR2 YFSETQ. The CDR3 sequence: CASTQVLAGASYNEQFF. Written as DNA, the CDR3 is TGCGCCAGCACCCAAGTTCTAGCGGGAGCCTCCTACAATGAGCAGTTCTTC.

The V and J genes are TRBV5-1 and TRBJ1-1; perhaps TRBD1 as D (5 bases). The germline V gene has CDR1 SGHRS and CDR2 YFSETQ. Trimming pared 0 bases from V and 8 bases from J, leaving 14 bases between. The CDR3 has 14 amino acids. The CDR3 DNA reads TGCGCCAGCAGCTTGGATAAGGGGTCGTTCGAAGCTTTCTTT. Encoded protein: CASSLDKGSFEAFF.

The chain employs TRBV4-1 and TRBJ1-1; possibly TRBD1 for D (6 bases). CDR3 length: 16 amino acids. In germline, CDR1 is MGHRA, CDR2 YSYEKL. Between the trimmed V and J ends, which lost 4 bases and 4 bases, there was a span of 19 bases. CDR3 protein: CASSPTFLRGPTEAFF. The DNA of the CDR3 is TGCGCCAGCAGCCCCACCTTTCTGCGGGGGCCCACTGAAGCTTTCTTT.

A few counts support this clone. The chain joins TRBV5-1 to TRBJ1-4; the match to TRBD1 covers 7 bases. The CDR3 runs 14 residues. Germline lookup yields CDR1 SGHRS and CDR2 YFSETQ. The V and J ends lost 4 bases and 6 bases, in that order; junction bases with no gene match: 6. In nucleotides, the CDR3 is TGCGCCAGCAGCGTGACAGGGTGGGATGAAAAACTGTTTTTT. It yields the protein CASSVTGWDEKLFF.

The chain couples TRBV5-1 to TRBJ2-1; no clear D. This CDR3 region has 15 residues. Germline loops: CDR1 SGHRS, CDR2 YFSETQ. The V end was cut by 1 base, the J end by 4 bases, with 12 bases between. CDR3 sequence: CASSLTPPNYNEQFF. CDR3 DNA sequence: TGCGCCAGCAGCTTGACCCCTCCGAATTACAATGAGCAGTTCTTC.

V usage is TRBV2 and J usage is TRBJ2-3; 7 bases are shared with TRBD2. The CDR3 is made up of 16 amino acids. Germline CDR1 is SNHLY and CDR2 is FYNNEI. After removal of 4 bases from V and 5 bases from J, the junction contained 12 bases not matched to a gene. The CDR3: CASSVTEWTSRDTQYF. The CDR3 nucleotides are TGTGCCAGCAGTGTTACGGAGTGGACTAGTAGAGATACGCAGTATTTT. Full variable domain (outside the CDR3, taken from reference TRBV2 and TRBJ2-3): EPEVTQTPSHQVTQMGQEVILRCVPISNHLYFYWYRQILGQKVEFLVSFYNNEISEKSEIFDDQFSVERPDGSNFTLKIRSTKLEDSAMYFCASSVTEWTSRDTQYFGPGTRLTVL.